The rows below give T cell receptor beta chains drawn from one sample of a study of T-cell memory formation after mild COVID-19. TCRdb called the 5' RACE reads again in MiXCR, with one record for every CDR3 protein. The table lists 120,000 to 150,000 distinct CDR3 sequences, 15% to 20% of them singletons. Sample: PBMCs or a T cell subset sorted from them (not recorded which). These receptors were collected from an adult woman who had mild COVID-19 (a few samples of this study predate the infection). Cell type and time point are not known. The CDR3 runs from the conserved cysteine through the conserved F or W. The D gene is left open where the match is weak. Size is stated for part of the rows, as once, few or many counts, or as a class when the clone is expanded.

.	.	TRBV29-1	TRBJ1-2	TGCAGCGCCTCCCGGGACACTGATGGCTACACCTTC	CSASRDTDGYTF
few	.	TRBV12-3/TRBV12-4	TRBJ1-1	TGTGCCAGCAGTCCCCTGGGGGGGTGGGTAACTGAAGCTTTCTTT	CASSPLGGWVTEAFF
.	TRBD1	TRBV6-1	TRBJ2-7	TGTGCCAGCAGTATGGGCCAGGGGGCTTACGAGCAGTACTTC	CASSMGQGAYEQYF
many	.	TRBV5-1	TRBJ1-5	TGCGCCAGCAGCCTCCAGGGCATCAGCAATCAGCCCCAGCATTTT	CASSLQGISNQPQHF
medium-sized	TRBD1	TRBV12-3/TRBV12-4	TRBJ2-5	TGTGCCAGCAGTTTAGCGGACAGGAAAGAGACCCAGTACTTC	CASSLADRKETQYF
few	.	TRBV5-5	TRBJ1-1	TGTGCCAGCAGCCCCGACAGTGACACTGAAGCTTTCTTT	CASSPDSDTEAFF
many	TRBD1	TRBV5-5	TRBJ2-7	TGTGCCAGCAGCCGTGGGACAGGGAAGAGCTACGAGCAGTACTTC	CASSRGTGKSYEQYF
.	.	TRBV6-6	TRBJ1-1	TGTGCCAGCAGTGCCGGGACATTGAACACTGAAGCTTTCTTT	CASSAGTLNTEAFF
.	.	TRBV11-2	TRBJ2-2	TGTGCCAGCAGCCCGAGAGGGTATCGTTTGGCCGGGGAGCTGTTTTTT	CASSPRGYRLAGELFF
few	.	TRBV12-3/TRBV12-4	TRBJ2-7	TGTGCCAGCAGTTTCTTTGTTAGGACCCAAAGGATTTACGAGCAGTACTTC	CASSFFVRTQRIYEQYF
few	TRBD1	TRBV25-1	TRBJ1-1	TGTGCCAGCAGTGAGGACAGGGCAGGTTTGAACACTGAAGCTTTCTTT	CASSEDRAGLNTEAFF
few	.	TRBV7-9	TRBJ2-1	TGTGCCAGCAGCCCAAGCCGGGGGCGTGAGCAGTTCTTC	CASSPSRGREQFF
.	.	TRBV12-3/TRBV12-4	TRBJ1-1	TGTGCCAGCAAACCGACCCTGCAGCAGAACACTGAAGCTTTCTTT	CASKPTLQQNTEAFF
few	.	TRBV29-1	TRBJ2-6	TGCAGCGTTGAAGGGGTTAATGGGGCCAACGTCCTGACTTTC	CSVEGVNGANVLTF
many	TRBD1	TRBV7-3	TRBJ2-4	TGTGCCAGCAGCCTGGGACAGGGTGGGTTAAACATTCAGTACTTC	CASSLGQGGLNIQYF
few	TRBD1	TRBV12-3/TRBV12-4	TRBJ2-5	TGTGCCAGCAGTTCCGGGACAGGGATCCAAGAGACCCAGTACTTC	CASSSGTGIQETQYF
.	.	TRBV5-6	TRBJ2-5	TGTGCCAGCAGTTCCAGACGGTTCCAAGAGACCCAGTACTTC	CASSSRRFQETQYF
few	.	TRBV29-1	TRBJ1-2	TGCAGCGTCAACTATGGCTACACCTTC	CSVNYGYTF
many	.	TRBV4-3	TRBJ2-1	TGCGCCAGCAGCCAAGATAAAGGTTCTTCTCAGGGTTACAATGAGCAGTTCTTC	CASSQDKGSSQGYNEQFF
many	TRBD1	TRBV7-2	TRBJ1-1	TGTGCCAGCAGCCGGGACAGGAACACTGAAGCTTTCTTT	CASSRDRNTEAFF
.	TRBD2	TRBV3-1	TRBJ2-1	TGTGCCAGCAGCCAAACTGGAGCGGGAGCATCGTTCTTC	CASSQTGAGASFF
.	TRBD2	TRBV29-1	TRBJ2-5	TGCAGCGTTGTGCGCGGGGGTCAAGAGACCCAGTACTTC	CSVVRGGQETQYF
once	TRBD1	TRBV7-2	TRBJ1-2	TGTGCCAGCAGCCTCACGGGACAGGTTGCGGGGGATAACTATGGCTACACCTTC	CASSLTGQVAGDNYGYTF
.	.	TRBV7-2	TRBJ2-4	TGTGCCAGCAGTGGGACCTCCCACATTCAGTACTTC	CASSGTSHIQYF
many	.	TRBV12-3/TRBV12-4	TRBJ1-2	TGTGCCAGCAGTTTAGTGGCAAACTATGGCTACACCTTC	CASSLVANYGYTF
few	.	TRBV6-2/TRBV6-3	TRBJ1-3	TGTGCCAGCAGGCCCCCCGGGACAACTGGAAACACCATATATTTT	CASRPPGTTGNTIYF
few	.	TRBV7-2	TRBJ2-1	TGTGCCAGCAGCCCGGGAGCTCACTCCTACAATGAGCAGTTCTTC	CASSPGAHSYNEQFF
many	TRBD1	TRBV5-4	TRBJ2-5	TGTGCCAGCAGCTACAGGGGGACCCAGTACTTC	CASSYRGTQYF
.	.	TRBV3-1	TRBJ1-1	TGTGCCAGCAGTCAAGGCGTAGGAAGTGGGGCCGAAGCTTTCTTT	CASSQGVGSGAEAFF
few	TRBD1	TRBV6-6	TRBJ2-4	TGTGCCAGCAGCACACACACAGGGGGCGCCTTGGAAAACATTCAGTACTTC	CASSTHTGGALENIQYF
many	.	TRBV7-8	TRBJ2-1	TGTGCCAGCAGGCGGAGCGGTGACTACAATGAGCAGTTCTTC	CASRRSGDYNEQFF
.	TRBD1	TRBV6-2/TRBV6-3	TRBJ2-7	TGTGCCAGCAGTAGAGGGGGCAGTCTAGGCGAGCAGTACTTC	CASSRGGSLGEQYF
.	.	TRBV24-1	TRBJ2-1	TGTGCCACCAGTGTGATGGGCGAGCAGTTCTTC	CATSVMGEQFF
few	TRBD1	TRBV7-8	TRBJ2-2	TGTGCCAGCAGCTCACAAGGACAGGGGTATACCGGGGAGCTGTTTTTT	CASSSQGQGYTGELFF
.	.	TRBV7-9	TRBJ1-5	TGTGCCAGCAGCTCCCAGGGGACAAGCAATCAGCCCCAGCATTTT	CASSSQGTSNQPQHF
once	TRBD1	TRBV2	TRBJ2-1	TGTGCCATACGTGACAGGGGGTCCTACAATGAGCAGTTCTTC	CAIRDRGSYNEQFF
.	TRBD2	TRBV20-1	TRBJ2-1	TGCAGTGCCCCCAGACTAGCGGGAGTGGCCTACAATGAGCAGTTCTTC	CSAPRLAGVAYNEQFF
.	.	TRBV24-1	TRBJ2-3	TGTGCCACCAGTGATTTCCGCCGGGAAGGGTCAGATACGCAGTATTTT	CATSDFRREGSDTQYF
.	.	TRBV30	TRBJ1-1	TGTGCCTGGAGTAGTTTCACTGAAGCTTTCTTT	CAWSSFTEAFF
few	TRBD1	TRBV6-5	TRBJ2-5	TGTGCCAGCATTTACTCGTGGGGGGACAGGACCTCTCAAGAGACCCAGTACTTC	CASIYSWGDRTSQETQYF
.	TRBD1	TRBV18	TRBJ2-3	TGTGCCAGCTCACCAGGACAGGTCCTCACAGATACGCAGTATTTT	CASSPGQVLTDTQYF
few	.	TRBV5-1	TRBJ2-1	TGCGCCAGCAGCTTGGTCGGGGGCCGGAATGAGCAGTTCTTC	CASSLVGGRNEQFF
few	TRBD2	TRBV29-1	TRBJ2-1	TGCAGCGTCTTAGCGGGGGTGCTCTACAATGAGCAGTTCTTC	CSVLAGVLYNEQFF
few	.	TRBV5-6	TRBJ2-3	TGTGCCAGCAGCACGGGAGGGACAGGTCCCCGTGCAGATACGCAGTATTTT	CASSTGGTGPRADTQYF
.	TRBD2	TRBV29-1	TRBJ2-1	TGCAGCGTTGATTCGATGATGCGGCTAGCGGGTACCAATGAGCAGTTCTTC	CSVDSMMRLAGTNEQFF
few	.	TRBV2	TRBJ2-7	TGTGCCAGCATTCCGACTGGGGGTCGATACGAGCAGTACTTC	CASIPTGGRYEQYF
few	.	TRBV24-1	TRBJ2-3	TGTGCCACCAGTGATTTGCCAAGCGTCGGCACGGATACGCAGTATTTT	CATSDLPSVGTDTQYF